Reported below is one T cell receptor (beta chain). Its antigen remains unknown. The V and J ends lost 3 bases and 8 bases respectively, with 14 bases between them. CDR3 length equals 14 residues. Alongside a J-beta primer mix, a sample-barcoded 5' primer served in a second PCR lasting about 7 to 11 cycles. At least 3 million CDR3-containing paired-end reads were obtained per sample. One entry per CDR3 protein, called by TCRdb with MiXCR from the 5' RACE reads. The top ten clones hold 30% of a sample with 720,000 or so distinct CDR3 sequences, about 43% of them seen once. This sample is drawn from a study of blood T cells in healthy people across ages. Study-wide findings and caveats: Higher diversity and more naive CD4+ cells were features of long-lived donors, compared to aged donors.

This sequence was found in a man aged 80 or over in good health. This sequence joins TRBV12-3 or TRBV12-4 and TRBJ2-1, with D possibly TRBD2 on 6 matching bases. The sequenced sample was blood. CDR3 nucleotide sequence: TGTGCCAGCAGTTTTCGGAGGGGCTTTGATGAGCAGTTCTTC. Translating gives CASSFRRGFDEQFF.